A single T cell receptor beta chain is shown here with its context. Its antigen is currently unknown. These data are taken from a study of cytotoxic CD8 clonotypes in ibrutinib-treated CLL. Study details: Patient counts were around 11 relapsed/refractory, approximately 15 treatment-naive and about 17 IGHV unmutated. Response samples were taken after a median of approximately 11 months on treatment, range 6 to 36. Findings and limits, study-wide: Clonality measured at baseline exceeded age-matched healthy donors, tracking circulating CD8+ T-cell counts.

TCRdb's copy holds only in-frame clones and misses some; the assay was immunoSEQ multiplex PCR. The data contain 110,000 to 150,000 clones, 76% of them singletons. This CDR3 spans 13 amino acids. The germline CDR1 and CDR2 sequences are MDHEN and SYDVKM. Trimming removed 3 bases at V and 4 bases at J, with 6 bases between. The V and J genes are TRBV28 and TRBJ2-2; D not resolved. This receptor was obtained from a human donor with chronic lymphocytic leukemia. The specimen comprised PBMCs, sampled after 24 months of ibrutinib treatment. CDR3 residues: CASSLLRTGELFF. The CDR3 nucleotides are TGTGCCAGCAGTTTGTTGCGCACCGGGGAGCTGTTTTTT. Complete variable domain (other parts from reference TRBV28 and TRBJ2-2): DVKVTQSSRYLVKRTGEKVFLECVQDMDHENMFWYRQDPGLGLRLIYFSYDVKMKEKGDIPEGYSVSREKKERFSLILESASTNQTSMYLCASSLLRTGELFFGEGSRLTVL.